The 25 T cell receptor beta chains listed next were all sequenced from one sample in a study of OX40 agonist ivuxolimab in advanced cancers. Libraries were prepared by immunoSEQ multiplex PCR; TCRdb keeps only in-frame clonotypes and omits some of them. The profile covers 100,000 to 150,000 clones, with just under 95% appearing a single time and 0.8% to 1% taken by the ten largest. Sequencing used CD4+ or CD8+ T cells sorted from blood, obtained in a trial of the OX40 agonist ivuxolimab. These receptors were taken from an adult with an advanced solid tumor such as melanoma, head and neck, liver or kidney cancer.

This clone was counted once. The chain carries TRBV5-4 and TRBJ1-5, with 7 nucleotides matching TRBD1. The CDR3 length is 15 residues. Unmatched junction bases numbered 4, after V lost 4 bases and J lost 0 bases. Per germline, CDR1 SGHNT and CDR2 YYREEE (reference sequence). The CDR3 coding sequence is TGTGCCAGCAGCCTGGACAGGAATAGCAATCAGCCCCAGCATTTT. Encoded protein: CASSLDRNSNQPQHF.

The chain is built from TRBV30 and TRBJ2-1; TRBD2 matches at 7 bases. This CDR3 spans 13 amino acids. The V gene end was trimmed by 3 bases and the J gene end by 4 bases; junction bases not matched to a gene: 3. The germline V gene has CDR1 GTSNPN and CDR2 SVGIG (reference sequence). The CDR3, as DNA: TGTGCCTGGAGGGCGGGACTATACAATGAGCAGTTCTTC. It specifies CAWRAGLYNEQFF.

This clone was recorded once. The rearrangement joins TRBV9 to TRBJ2-1; 7 positions match TRBD2. The V and J ends lost 4 bases and 8 bases, in that order; junction bases with no gene match: 9. Germline V lookup: CDR1 SGDLS, CDR2 YYNGEE. The CDR3 is 14 amino acids. In DNA form, the CDR3 reads TGTGCCAGCAGCCCCCGACTAGCTCTGGATGAGCAGTTCTTC. Its translation is CASSPRLALDEQFF.

The V gene is TRBV19, the J gene TRBJ1-5; D is undetermined. The germline gives CDR1 LNHDA, CDR2 SQIVND (reference sequence). This CDR3 contains 15 residues. V lost 6 bases to trimming and J lost 3 bases, with 15 bases between them. The chain's CDR3 is CASRARPASNQPQHF. CDR3 sequence (DNA): TGTGCCAGTAGAGCCCGTCCAGCCTCCAATCAGCCCCAGCATTTT.

This clone came up once. The chain joins TRBV5-6 to TRBJ1-4; 8 nucleotides align to TRBD1. V shed 4 bases, J shed 8 bases, and the junction held 7 bases outside the gene matches. Per the germline V gene, CDR1 is SGHDT and CDR2 is YYEEEE. The CDR3 loop spans 14 amino acids. CDR3 in amino acids: CASSVQGVGEKLFF. DNA for the CDR3: TGTGCCAGCAGCGTACAGGGGGTGGGAGAAAAACTGTTTTTT.

The rearrangement joins TRBV18 to TRBJ2-5, with TRBD2 matching 10 bases. Germline loops: CDR1 KGHSH, CDR2 LQKENI. V gave up 3 bases and J gave up 1 base; unmatched junction bases: 5. This CDR3 has 16 amino acids. CDR3 DNA: TGTGCCAGCTCACCCACTAGCGGGGCCCTCCAAGAGACCCAGTACTTC. This encodes CASSPTSGALQETQYF.

The chain carries TRBV5-6 and TRBJ1-1; 7 nucleotides line up with TRBD1. Trimming took 2 bases from V and 0 from J; bases not matched to a gene: 7. CDR1 and CDR2 from the germline V gene are SGHDT and YYEEEE. The CDR3 consists of 16 residues. The CDR3 reads CASSLDRVFMNTEAFF. Written as DNA, the CDR3 is TGTGCCAGCAGCTTAGACAGGGTTTTTATGAACACTGAAGCTTTCTTT.

V usage is TRBV5-6 and J usage is TRBJ1-3; a weak D match, TRBD1 (5 bases). CDR1 is SGHDT and CDR2 is YYEEEE in the germline V gene. This CDR3 contains 14 residues. Trimming took 1 base from V and 0 from J, leaving 5 bases between them. The DNA for the CDR3 is TGTGCCAGCAGCTTGCAGGGCTCTGGAAACACCATATATTTT. This sequence encodes CASSLQGSGNTIYF.

V is TRBV10-3 and J is TRBJ1-5; TRBD1 might be the D (6 bases). V lost 3 bases, J lost 4 bases, and 13 bases lay in between. CDR1 ENHRY and CDR2 SYGVKD come from the germline V gene. There are 15 residues in the CDR3. CDR3: CAISENRAGNQPQHF. CDR3 coding DNA: TGTGCCATCAGTGAAAACAGGGCGGGGAATCAGCCCCAGCATTTT.

This chain connects TRBV4-1 to TRBJ2-1, with 12 bases fitting TRBD2. The CDR3 extends over 15 amino acids. The trim removed 4 bases at V and 6 bases at J, leaving 4 bases unmatched. Germline values: CDR1 MGHRA, CDR2 YSYEKL. The CDR3 DNA reads TGCGCCAGCAGCCTACTAGCGGGAGGAGTCAATGAGCAGTTCTTC. Translating gives CASSLLAGGVNEQFF.

The chain recombines TRBV28 with TRBJ2-3; 11 bases are a match to TRBD2. Germline values: CDR1 MDHEN, CDR2 SYDVKM. The CDR3 totals 12 residues. The DNA for the CDR3 is TGTACTAGCGGGAGTTTATTAGATACGCAGTATTTT. Amino acids: CTSGSLLDTQYF.

The genes are TRBV19 and TRBJ2-5; D call uncertain. The J call is uncertain, as TRBJ2-7 better fits the DNA end. Germline V gives CDR1 LNHDA, CDR2 SQIVND (reference sequence). This CDR3 comprises 13 residues. CDR3 in amino acids: CASSIGAPYEQYF. CDR3 sequence (DNA): TGTGCCAGTAGTATAGGGGCACCTTACGAGCAGTACTTC.

The rearrangement uses TRBV29-1 and TRBJ2-3; no definite D call. Deletions cut 7 bases from V and 6 bases from J, with 20 bases between. CDR3 size: 14 residues. From germline, CDR1 is SQVTM and CDR2 ANQGSEA. This CDR3 is CSGFPQPPVDTQYF. The CDR3 nucleotides are TGCAGCGGATTTCCGCAGCCGCCGGTGGATACGCAGTATTTT.

The chain couples TRBV30 to TRBJ1-1; D may be TRBD1 (6 bases). The CDR3 runs to 14 residues. Germline CDR1 and CDR2: GTSNPN and SVGIG (reference sequence). V lost 0 bases and J lost 5, with 13 bases in between. The CDR3 is CAWSVSYRVTEAFF. CDR3 DNA sequence: TGTGCCTGGAGTGTGTCATACAGGGTTACTGAAGCTTTCTTT.

The J gene is TRBJ2-5, the V gene TRBV11-1, with D possibly matching TRBD2 (7 bases). The CDR3 extends over 14 amino acids. CDR1 and CDR2 (germline): SGHAT, FQDESV (reference sequence). V was clipped by 1 base and J by 10 bases, with 16 bases between them. CDR3 sequence (DNA): TGTGCCAGCAGCTTAGTGGGGGGGACACCTTACCAGTACTTC. Its translation: CASSLVGGTPYQYF. Based on the CDR3 plus reference TRBV11-1 and TRBJ2-5, the full variable domain is EAEVAQSPRYKITEKSQAVAFWCDPISGHATLYWYRQILGQGPELLVQFQDESVVDDSQLPKDRFSAERLKGVDSTLKIQPAELGDSAMYLCASSLVGGTPYQYFGPGTRLLVL.

CDR3: CASSLNGENYGYTF. The CDR3 DNA follows: TGTGCCAGCAGCTTAAACGGCGAAAACTATGGCTACACCTTC. The rearrangement links TRBV7-6 to TRBJ1-2; D is uncertain. The CDR3 length is 14 residues. V shed 2 bases and J shed 2 bases, with 9 bases lying between them. The germline V gene encodes CDR1 SGHVS and CDR2 FNYEAQ. Supplemented by reference TRBV7-6 and TRBJ1-2, the full variable domain reads GAGVSQSPRYKVTKRGQDVALRCDPISGHVSLYWYRQALGQGPEFLTYFNYEAQQDKSGLPNDRFSAERPEGSISTLTIQRTEQRDSAMYRCASSLNGENYGYTFGSGTRLTVV.

The V and J genes are TRBV5-1 and TRBJ2-6; unclear D gene. This CDR3 region has 16 residues. Germline lookup yields CDR1 SGHRS and CDR2 YFSETQ. The germline V and J ends were trimmed by 2 bases and 0 bases, with 9 bases remaining between them. The CDR3 nucleotides read TGCGCCAGCAGCTTTCCGACGGTCTCTGGGGCCAACGTCCTGACTTTC. Translation: CASSFPTVSGANVLTF.

This clone was seen only a few times. The V call is TRBV28, the J call TRBJ1-2, with a tentative D call TRBD1 (6 bases). Per the germline V gene, CDR1 is MDHEN and CDR2 is SYDVKM. The CDR3 spans 13 residues. V was trimmed by 2 bases and J by 5 bases, leaving 9 bases between them. Written as DNA, the CDR3 is TGTGCCAGCAGTTTAAGGACAGTGTATGGCTACACCTTC. It specifies CASSLRTVYGYTF.

The chain uses TRBV18 and TRBJ1-1; weak D call: TRBD1 (5 bases). The germline V gene encodes CDR1 KGHSH and CDR2 LQKENI. The CDR3 spans 14 residues. The germline V and J ends were trimmed by 1 base and 7 bases, with 13 bases remaining between them. The CDR3 spells CASSPRGDLGEAFF. The CDR3 DNA reads TGTGCCAGCTCACCACGAGGGGACCTTGGTGAAGCTTTCTTT.

The rearrangement links TRBV7-2 to TRBJ2-6, with D possibly being TRBD2 (6 bases). The V end was cut by 2 bases, the J end by 13 bases, with 12 bases between. The CDR3 consists of 13 residues. CDR1 and CDR2 (germline): SGHTA, FQGNSA. This CDR3 is CASSLWGVAVLTF. The DNA of the CDR3 is TGTGCCAGCAGCTTATGGGGGGTTGCGGTCCTGACTTTC.

J is TRBJ1-4 and V is TRBV6-5; D uncertain. The germline CDR1 and CDR2 sequences are MNHEY and SVGAGI. The CDR3 runs to 15 residues. Trimming removed 5 bases at V and 7 bases at J, with 17 bases between. In DNA, the CDR3 is TGTGCCAGCAGTCCTGGGAGTCGAACTGGTGAAAAACTGTTTTTT. The encoded protein is CASSPGSRTGEKLFF.

The chain carries TRBV7-9 and TRBJ1-4; D perhaps matches TRBD1 (5 bases). Germline V gene data show CDR1 as SEHNR and CDR2 as FQNEAQ (reference sequence). V gave up 1 base and J gave up 7 bases, with 16 bases separating them. The CDR3 contains 16 residues. The CDR3 DNA is TGTGCCAGCAGCTTAGGGGCAACAGGATGGCGTGAAAAACTGTTTTTT. Amino acid sequence: CASSLGATGWREKLFF. The whole variable domain, remainder taken from reference TRBV7-9 and TRBJ1-4, is DTGVSQNPRHKITKRGQNVTFRCDPISEHNRLYWYRQTLGQGPEFLTYFQNEAQLEKSRLLSDRFSAERPKGSFSTLEIQRTEQGDSAMYLCASSLGATGWREKLFFGSGTQLSVL.

This chain joins TRBV6-4 and TRBJ2-5; no clear D. V lost 3 bases and J 3 bases, leaving 14 bases between the germline ends. Per germline, CDR1 MRHNA and CDR2 SNTAGT. This CDR3 has 15 residues. The CDR3 region is CASSEVKVTKETQYF. The CDR3 bases are TGTGCCAGCAGTGAGGTAAAAGTTACCAAAGAGACCCAGTACTTC.

This chain joins TRBV6-1 and TRBJ1-2, with D possibly being TRBD1 (5 bases). Trimming cost V 2 bases and J 7 bases, with 14 bases left between them. The CDR3 covers 14 residues. CDR1 is MNHNS, CDR2 SASEGT, per germline. The CDR3 sequence is CASSERGLSAGYTF. The CDR3 DNA reads TGTGCCAGCAGTGAAAGGGGTCTCTCCGCTGGCTACACCTTC.

This clone was detected only a few times. The V call is TRBV2, the J call TRBJ1-5; D is unresolved. Trimming cost V 6 bases and J 1 base, with 13 bases left between them. The CDR3 spans 15 residues. Germline V lookup: CDR1 SNHLY, CDR2 FYNNEI. DNA of the CDR3: TGTGCCAGCAGGGAGACTTACAACAGCAATCAGCCCCAGCATTTT. Amino acids: CASRETYNSNQPQHF.